This entry features one TCR beta chain sequence. Its specificity is unknown. Researchers used the Oncomine TCR Beta short-read assay to sequence DNA from cultured CD4+ T cells. The genomic DNA was obtained from cultured CD4+ T cells by extraction with the QIAamp micro DNA kit. One entry per CDR3 protein results from TCRdb running MiXCR on the PCR reads. The table records about 9,700 distinct CDR3 sequences, 30% to 45% of them present only once. The data belong to a study of vaccination and CD4 T cells after COVID-19. CDR3 length: 18 residues. Germline CDR1 SEHNR, CDR2 FQNEAQ (reference sequence). V dropped 2 bases and J dropped 5; count of bases not matched to a gene: 13. Noted treatment: approximately nine-day PBMC culture with coronavirus spike peptide pools or control peptides (ViraFEST assay). CD4+ T-cell collection from the unexposed donor predated the COVID-19 pandemic (2011-2018).

The sample taken for sequencing was CD4+ T cells from blood, cultured in vitro. This chain joins TRBV7-9 and TRBJ2-1, with 9 bases fitting TRBD2. The TCR originated in a human donor in good health. CDR3 in DNA: TGTGCCAGCAGCTTAAAAGGCCCCTTGACTAGCGGAAACAATGAGCAGTTCTTC. Its translation: CASSLKGPLTSGNNEQFF.